The TCR beta chain described here comes from a study of blood T cell repertoires in COVID-19. This table comes from immunoSEQ multiplex PCR, and its TCRdb copy is limited to in-frame clones, with some not included. The data contain hundreds of thousands of clones, under 90% of them singletons. V shed 1 base and J 4 bases; nucleotides not matched to a gene: 6. From germline, CDR1 is MDHEN and CDR2 SYDVKM. The CDR3 totals 15 residues. V usage is TRBV28 and J usage is TRBJ2-7, with TRBD2 identical over 8 bases. This clonotype was obtained from a human donor in a cohort sampled during active COVID-19. Sequencing used peripheral blood. The CDR3 nucleotides read TGTGCCAGCAGTTTATCCGGGGGGGTCGTTTACGAGCAGTACTTC. This encodes CASSLSGGVVYEQYF.